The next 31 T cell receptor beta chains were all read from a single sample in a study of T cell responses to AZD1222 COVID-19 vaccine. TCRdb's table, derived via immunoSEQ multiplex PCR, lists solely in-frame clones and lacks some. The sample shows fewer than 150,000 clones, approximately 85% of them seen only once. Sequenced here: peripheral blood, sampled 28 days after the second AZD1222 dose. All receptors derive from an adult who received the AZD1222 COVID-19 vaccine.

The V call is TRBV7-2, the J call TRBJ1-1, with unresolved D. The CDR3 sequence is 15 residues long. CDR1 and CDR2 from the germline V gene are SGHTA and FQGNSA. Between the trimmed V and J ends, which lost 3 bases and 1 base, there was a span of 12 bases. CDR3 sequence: CASSLEPLPNTEAFF. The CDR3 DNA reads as TGTGCCAGCAGCTTGGAACCCCTTCCGAACACTGAAGCTTTCTTT.

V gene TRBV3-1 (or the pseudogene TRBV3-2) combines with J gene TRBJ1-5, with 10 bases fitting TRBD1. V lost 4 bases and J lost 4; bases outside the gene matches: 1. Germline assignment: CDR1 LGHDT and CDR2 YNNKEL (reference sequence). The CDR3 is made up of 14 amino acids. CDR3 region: CASSRQGANQPQHF. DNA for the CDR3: TGTGCCAGCAGCCGACAGGGGGCTAATCAGCCCCAGCATTTT.

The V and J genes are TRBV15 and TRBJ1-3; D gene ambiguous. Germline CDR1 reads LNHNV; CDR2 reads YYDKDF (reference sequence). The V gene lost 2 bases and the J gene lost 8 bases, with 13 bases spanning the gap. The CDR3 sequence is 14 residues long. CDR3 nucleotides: TGTGCCACCAGCAGAAGATTAGGGCCAGACACCATATATTTT. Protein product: CATSRRLGPDTIYF.

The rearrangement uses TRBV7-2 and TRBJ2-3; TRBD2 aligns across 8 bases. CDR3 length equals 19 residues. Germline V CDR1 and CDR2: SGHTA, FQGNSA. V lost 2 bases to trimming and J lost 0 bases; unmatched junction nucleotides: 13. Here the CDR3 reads CASSLKRGIKLLSTDTQYF. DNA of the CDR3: TGTGCCAGCAGCTTAAAGCGGGGGATTAAGCTACTTAGCACAGATACGCAGTATTTT.

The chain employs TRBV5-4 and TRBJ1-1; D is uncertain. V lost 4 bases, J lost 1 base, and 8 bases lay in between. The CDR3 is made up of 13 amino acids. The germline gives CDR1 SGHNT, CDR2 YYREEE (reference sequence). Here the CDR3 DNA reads TGTGCCAGCAGCCCGGACCCGAACACTGAAGCTTTCTTT. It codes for CASSPDPNTEAFF.

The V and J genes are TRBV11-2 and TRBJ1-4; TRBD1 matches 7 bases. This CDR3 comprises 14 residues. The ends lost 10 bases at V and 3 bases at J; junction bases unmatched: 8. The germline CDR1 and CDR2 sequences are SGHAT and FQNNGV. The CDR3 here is CATVRGTANEKLFF. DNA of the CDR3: TGTGCCACCGTCAGGGGGACAGCTAATGAAAAACTGTTTTTT.

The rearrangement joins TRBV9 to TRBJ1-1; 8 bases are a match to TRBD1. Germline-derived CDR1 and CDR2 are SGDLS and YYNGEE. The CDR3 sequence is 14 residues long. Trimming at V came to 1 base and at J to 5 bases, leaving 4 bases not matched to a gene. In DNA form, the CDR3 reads TGTGCCAGCAGCGTACAGGGGGCTCGGACTGAAGCTTTCTTT. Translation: CASSVQGARTEAFF.

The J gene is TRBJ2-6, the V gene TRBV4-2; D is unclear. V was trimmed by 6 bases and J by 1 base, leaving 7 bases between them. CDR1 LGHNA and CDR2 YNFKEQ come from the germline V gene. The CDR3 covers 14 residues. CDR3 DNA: TGTGCCAGCAGGCTGGGGTCTGGGGCCAACGTCCTGACTTTC. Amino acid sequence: CASRLGSGANVLTF.

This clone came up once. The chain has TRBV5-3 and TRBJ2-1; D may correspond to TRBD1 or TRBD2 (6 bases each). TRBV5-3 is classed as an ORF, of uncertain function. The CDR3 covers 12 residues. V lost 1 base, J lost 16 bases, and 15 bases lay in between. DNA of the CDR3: TGTGCCAGAAGCTTGCGTCAAGGGGGGTATTTCTTC. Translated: CARSLRQGGYFF.

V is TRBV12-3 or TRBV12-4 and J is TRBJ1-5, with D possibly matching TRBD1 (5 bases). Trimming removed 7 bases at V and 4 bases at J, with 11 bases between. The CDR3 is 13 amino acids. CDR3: CASTLGPNQPQHF. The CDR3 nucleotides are TGTGCCAGCACCTTGGGGCCTAATCAGCCCCAGCATTTT.

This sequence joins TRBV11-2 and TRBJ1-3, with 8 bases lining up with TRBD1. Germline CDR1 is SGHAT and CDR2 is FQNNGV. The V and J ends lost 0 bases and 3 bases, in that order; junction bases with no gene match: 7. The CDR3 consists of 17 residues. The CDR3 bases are TGTGCCAGCAGCTTAGACAGGGGGCTCCAGATTGGAAACACCATATATTTT. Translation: CASSLDRGLQIGNTIYF.

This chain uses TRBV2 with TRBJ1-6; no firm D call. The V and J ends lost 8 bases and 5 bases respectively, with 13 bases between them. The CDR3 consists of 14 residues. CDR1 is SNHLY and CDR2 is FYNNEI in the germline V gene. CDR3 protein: CASGQNRNNSPLHF. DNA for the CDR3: TGTGCCAGCGGTCAAAACCGTAATAATTCACCCCTCCACTTT.

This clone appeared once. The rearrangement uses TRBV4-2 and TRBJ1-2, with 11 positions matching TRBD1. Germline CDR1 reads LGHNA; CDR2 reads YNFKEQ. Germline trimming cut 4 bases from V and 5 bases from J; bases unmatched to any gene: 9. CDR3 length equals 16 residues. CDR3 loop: CASSRLGDRGGYGYTF. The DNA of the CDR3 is TGTGCCAGCAGCCGTCTCGGGGACAGGGGGGGGTATGGCTACACCTTC.

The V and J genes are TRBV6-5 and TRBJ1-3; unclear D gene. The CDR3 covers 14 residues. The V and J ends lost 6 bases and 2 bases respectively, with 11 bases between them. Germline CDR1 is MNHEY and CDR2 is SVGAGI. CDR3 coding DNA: TGTGCCAGCAGAGTACAATCGGCTGGAAACACCATATATTTT. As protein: CASRVQSAGNTIYF.

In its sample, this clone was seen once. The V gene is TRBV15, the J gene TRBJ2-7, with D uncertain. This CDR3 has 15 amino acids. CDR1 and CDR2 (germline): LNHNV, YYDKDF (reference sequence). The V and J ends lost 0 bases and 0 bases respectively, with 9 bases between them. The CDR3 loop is CATSREPAPSYEQYF. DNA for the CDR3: TGTGCCACCAGCAGAGAACCAGCACCCTCCTACGAGCAGTACTTC.

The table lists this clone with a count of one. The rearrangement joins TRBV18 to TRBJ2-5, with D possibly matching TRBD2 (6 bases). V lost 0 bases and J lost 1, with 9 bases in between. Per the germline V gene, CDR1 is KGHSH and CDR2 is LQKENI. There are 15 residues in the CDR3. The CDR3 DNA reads TGTGCCAGCTCACCACCAATGGGAGGCCAAGAGACCCAGTACTTC. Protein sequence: CASSPPMGGQETQYF.

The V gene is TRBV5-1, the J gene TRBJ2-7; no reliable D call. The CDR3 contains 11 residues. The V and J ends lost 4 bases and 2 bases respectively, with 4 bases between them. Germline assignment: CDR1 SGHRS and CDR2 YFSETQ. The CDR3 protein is CASSLAYEQYF. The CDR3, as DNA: TGCGCCAGCAGCCTGGCCTACGAGCAGTACTTC.

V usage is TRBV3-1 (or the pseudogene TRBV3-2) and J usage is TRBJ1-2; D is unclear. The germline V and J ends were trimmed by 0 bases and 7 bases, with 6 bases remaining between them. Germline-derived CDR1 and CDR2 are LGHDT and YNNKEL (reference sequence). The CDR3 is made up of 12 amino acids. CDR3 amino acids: CASSQDKGGYTF. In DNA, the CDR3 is TGTGCCAGCAGCCAAGATAAGGGTGGCTACACCTTC.

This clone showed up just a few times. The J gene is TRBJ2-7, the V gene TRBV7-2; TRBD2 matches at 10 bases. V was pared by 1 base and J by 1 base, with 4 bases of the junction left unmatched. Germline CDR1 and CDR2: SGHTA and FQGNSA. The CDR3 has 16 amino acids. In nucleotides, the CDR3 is TGTGCCAGCAGCTTAGGGGCAGCGGGGGGGTCCTACGAGCAGTACTTC. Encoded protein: CASSLGAAGGSYEQYF.

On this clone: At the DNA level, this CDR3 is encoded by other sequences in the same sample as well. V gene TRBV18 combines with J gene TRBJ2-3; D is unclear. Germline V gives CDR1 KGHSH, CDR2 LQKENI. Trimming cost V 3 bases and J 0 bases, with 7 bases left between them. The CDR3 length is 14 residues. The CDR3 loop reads CASSPDGSTDTQYF. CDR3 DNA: TGTGCCAGCTCACCGGACGGTAGCACAGATACGCAGTATTTT.

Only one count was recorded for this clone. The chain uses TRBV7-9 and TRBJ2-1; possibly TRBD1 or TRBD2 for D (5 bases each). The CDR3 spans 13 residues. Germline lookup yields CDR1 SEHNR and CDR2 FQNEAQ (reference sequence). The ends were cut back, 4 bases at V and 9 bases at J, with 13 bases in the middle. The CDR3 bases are TGTGCCAGCAGCTCCGGGGCAAGCGGTGAGCAGTTCTTC. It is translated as CASSSGASGEQFF.

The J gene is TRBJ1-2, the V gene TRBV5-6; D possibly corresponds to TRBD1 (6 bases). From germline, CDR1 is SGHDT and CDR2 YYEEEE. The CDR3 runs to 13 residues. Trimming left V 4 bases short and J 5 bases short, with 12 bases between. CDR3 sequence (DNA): TGTGCCAGCAGCCCCGGGACAACATATGGCTACACCTTC. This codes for CASSPGTTYGYTF.

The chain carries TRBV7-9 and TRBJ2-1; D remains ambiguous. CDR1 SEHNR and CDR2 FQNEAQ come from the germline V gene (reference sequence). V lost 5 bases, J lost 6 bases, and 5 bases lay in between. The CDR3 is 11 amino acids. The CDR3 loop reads CASSTFNEQFF. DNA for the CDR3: TGTGCCAGCAGCACATTCAATGAGCAGTTCTTC.

The CDR3 protein is CASRRGLEGQETQYF. The CDR3 DNA follows: TGTGCCAGCAGGAGGGGACTAGAGGGCCAAGAGACCCAGTACTTC. This chain uses TRBV6-4 with TRBJ2-5; 8 bases are shared with TRBD2. Germline lookup yields CDR1 MRHNA and CDR2 SNTAGT. The CDR3 is made up of 15 amino acids. The V segment lost 6 bases and the J segment 1 base; nucleotides outside the gene matches: 7.

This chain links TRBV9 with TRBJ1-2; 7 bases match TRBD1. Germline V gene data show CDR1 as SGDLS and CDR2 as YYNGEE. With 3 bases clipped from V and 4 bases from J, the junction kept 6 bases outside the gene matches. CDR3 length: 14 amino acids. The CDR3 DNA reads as TGTGCCAGCAGCGCGGCAGGGGGTGGCTATGGCTACACCTTC. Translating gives CASSAAGGGYGYTF.

As DNA, the CDR3 is TGCAGCGTATCACAGCTAGCTCGTGAGCAGTTCTTC. Translation gives CSVSQLAREQFF. The rearrangement links TRBV29-1 to TRBJ2-1; maybe TRBD2 (5 bases). Germline V lookup: CDR1 SQVTM, CDR2 ANQGSEA. The CDR3 totals 12 residues. The V end lost 6 bases, the J end lost 9 bases, and 15 bases lay between the germline ends.

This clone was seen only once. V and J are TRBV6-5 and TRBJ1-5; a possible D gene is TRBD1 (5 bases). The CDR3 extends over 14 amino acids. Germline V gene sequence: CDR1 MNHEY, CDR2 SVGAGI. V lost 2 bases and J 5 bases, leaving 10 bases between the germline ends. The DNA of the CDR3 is TGTGCCAGCAGTTACGGGGGTTGGGATCAGCCCCAGCATTTT. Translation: CASSYGGWDQPQHF.

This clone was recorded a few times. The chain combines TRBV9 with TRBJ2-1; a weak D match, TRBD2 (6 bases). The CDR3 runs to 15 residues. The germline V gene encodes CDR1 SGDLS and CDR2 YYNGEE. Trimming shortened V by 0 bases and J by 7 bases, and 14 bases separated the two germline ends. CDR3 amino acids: CASSVVGGAVNEQFF. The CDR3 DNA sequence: TGTGCCAGCAGCGTAGTTGGCGGGGCCGTAAATGAGCAGTTCTTC.

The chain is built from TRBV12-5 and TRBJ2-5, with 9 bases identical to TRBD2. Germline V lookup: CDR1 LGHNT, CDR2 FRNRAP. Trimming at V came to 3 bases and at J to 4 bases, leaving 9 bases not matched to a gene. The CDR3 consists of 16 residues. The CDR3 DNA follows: TGTGCTAGTGGTTTTGATACCGGGACTAGCCTAGAGACCCAGTACTTC. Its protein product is CASGFDTGTSLETQYF. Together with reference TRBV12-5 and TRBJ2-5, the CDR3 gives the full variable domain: DARVTQTPRHKVTEMGQEVTMRCQPILGHNTVFWYRQTMMQGLELLAYFRNRAPLDDSGMPKDRFSAEMPDATLATLKIQPSEPRDSAVYFCASGFDTGTSLETQYFGPGTRLLVL.

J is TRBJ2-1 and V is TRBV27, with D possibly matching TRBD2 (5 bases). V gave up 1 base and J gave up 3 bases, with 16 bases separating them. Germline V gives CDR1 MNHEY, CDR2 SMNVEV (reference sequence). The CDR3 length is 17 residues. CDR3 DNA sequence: TGTGCCAGCAGTTTATATGCTAGTGGAGACTACTACAATGAGCAGTTCTTC. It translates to CASSLYASGDYYNEQFF.

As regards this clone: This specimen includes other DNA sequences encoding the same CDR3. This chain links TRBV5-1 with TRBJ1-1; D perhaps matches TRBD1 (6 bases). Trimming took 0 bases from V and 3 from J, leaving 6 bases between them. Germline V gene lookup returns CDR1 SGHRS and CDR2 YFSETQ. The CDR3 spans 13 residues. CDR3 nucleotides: TGCGCCAGCAGCTTGGCAGGGGACACTGAAGCTTTCTTT. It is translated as CASSLAGDTEAFF. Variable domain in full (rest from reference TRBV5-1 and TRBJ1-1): KAGVTQTPRYLIKTRGQQVTLSCSPISGHRSVSWYQQTPGQGLQFLFEYFSETQRNKGNFPGRFSGRQFSNSRSEMNVSTLELGDSALYLCASSLAGDTEAFFGQGTRLTVV.